This is a list of T cell receptor beta chains from one sample in a study of cytomegalovirus exposure and HLA in healthy donors. Method: immunoSEQ multiplex PCR; TCRdb's copy keeps in-frame clones and lacks some. There are over 150,000 clones in the sample; 70% to 85% occur only once, and about 2% lies in the top ten. Sequencing used PBMCs. The receptor source for this set is a man in his thirties or forties in good health and CMV-seronegative. Each CDR3 is given with its conserved first and last residue. D genes are given only for firm matches. A row's size may be missing; if present it is once, few, many or a size class.

v_gene,j_gene,abundance,d_gene,CDR3nt,CDR3aa
TRBV7-2,TRBJ1-1,NA,TRBD1,TGTGCCAGCAGCCCTCGGACAGGGAAAGCTTTCTTT,CASSPRTGKAFF
TRBV2,TRBJ1-2,once,TRBD1,TGTGCCAGCGAGACCAGGGGGAACTATGGCTACACCTTC,CASETRGNYGYTF
TRBV5-4,TRBJ2-7,NA,TRBD1,TGTGCCAGCAGCTATTACGGACAGGACGAGCAGTACTTC,CASSYYGQDEQYF
TRBV15,TRBJ2-3,few,NA,TGTGCCACCAGTTCCGGGGCGGGGGCCACAGATACGCAGTATTTT,CATSSGAGATDTQYF
TRBV5-1,TRBJ2-1,NA,TRBD1,TGCGCCAGCAGCCCCGGACAGGGGCTGGGCAATGAGCAGTTCTTC,CASSPGQGLGNEQFF
TRBV6-1,TRBJ2-3,NA,TRBD2,TGTGCCAGCAGTGAACTAGCGGGGGGGATAGATACGCAGTATTTT,CASSELAGGIDTQYF
TRBV5-4,TRBJ2-5,few,TRBD2,TGTGCCAGCAGCGTCGGACTAGCGGGGCAAGAGACCCAGTACTTC,CASSVGLAGQETQYF
TRBV7-2,TRBJ1-3,NA,NA,TGTGCCAGCAGCCCCCGGGGGGGCGCCATATATTTT,CASSPRGGAIYF
TRBV21-1,TRBJ1-1,NA,NA,TGTGCCAGCAGCAACGAAGGGCGACAGGCCCCTATTTTAGATGAAGCTTTCTTT,CASSNEGRQAPILDEAFF
TRBV27,TRBJ2-1,NA,TRBD2,TGTGCCAGCAGTTTTACTAGCGGGGCGGTATACAATGAGCAGTTCTTC,CASSFTSGAVYNEQFF
TRBV19,TRBJ2-7,NA,NA,TGTGCCAGTAGTATCTCTCTGGGGCAGACTCAAAGTTACGAGCAGTACTTC,CASSISLGQTQSYEQYF
TRBV19,TRBJ1-2,NA,TRBD1,TGTGCCAGTACCCAAGAGCCTGGGGACAGGATAAACTATGGCTACACCTTC,CASTQEPGDRINYGYTF
TRBV2,TRBJ1-4,NA,NA,TGTGCCAGCGGACTCCAGACAGGATCAACAACTAATGAAAAACTGTTTTTT,CASGLQTGSTTNEKLFF
TRBV20-1,TRBJ1-2,NA,NA,TGCAGTTCACTGGGGGGGAATGGCTACACCTTC,CSSLGGNGYTF
TRBV11-2,TRBJ2-7,NA,NA,TGTGCCAGCAGTCTAGGAACGGGAAGAGAGCAGTACTTC,CASSLGTGREQYF
TRBV18,TRBJ1-3,NA,NA,TGTGCCAGCTCACCAACACAGGGAATTGGAAACACCATATATTTT,CASSPTQGIGNTIYF
TRBV7-2,TRBJ2-2,NA,NA,TGTGCCAGCAGCCAACTTACCGCGGTCATCGGGGAGCTGTTTTTT,CASSQLTAVIGELFF
TRBV20-1,TRBJ2-2,NA,NA,TGCAGTGCTAGCCGCACCGGGGAGCTGTTTTTT,CSASRTGELFF
TRBV13,TRBJ2-7,NA,NA,TGTGCCAGCAGCTTAGAAGGCAGGGGCGCCTACGAGCAGTACTTC,CASSLEGRGAYEQYF
TRBV6-1,TRBJ2-7,NA,NA,TGTGCCAGCAGTGAAGCCCTCATCACCACAGATTCCTACGAGCAGTACTTC,CASSEALITTDSYEQYF
TRBV6-1,TRBJ1-6,NA,NA,TGTGCCAGCAGTGAAGAGGGGTGGGCAGGGGACAACTTT,CASSEEGWAGDNF
TRBV27,TRBJ2-1,NA,NA,TGTGCCAGCAGTTCCGGGGGTGAGCAGTTCTTC,CASSSGGEQFF
TRBV19,TRBJ2-3,NA,TRBD1,TGTGCCAGTAGTATCAGGGGGACAGATACGCAGTATTTT,CASSIRGTDTQYF
TRBV18,TRBJ1-1,NA,TRBD1,TGTGCCAGCTCACTGGACAGGGTGGTAAACACTGAAGCTTTCTTT,CASSLDRVVNTEAFF
TRBV6-5,TRBJ2-7,NA,TRBD2,TGTGCCAGCAGTTACGATTCTAGCGGGAGATACGAGCAGTACTTC,CASSYDSSGRYEQYF
TRBV28,TRBJ1-1,NA,NA,TGTGCCAGCAGTCCCCCGAACAGGGCTGAAGCTTTCTTT,CASSPPNRAEAFF
TRBV5-1,TRBJ2-2,NA,NA,TGCGCCAGCAGCCCTAGGGAGGCTAGGAACACCGGGGAGCTGTTTTTT,CASSPREARNTGELFF